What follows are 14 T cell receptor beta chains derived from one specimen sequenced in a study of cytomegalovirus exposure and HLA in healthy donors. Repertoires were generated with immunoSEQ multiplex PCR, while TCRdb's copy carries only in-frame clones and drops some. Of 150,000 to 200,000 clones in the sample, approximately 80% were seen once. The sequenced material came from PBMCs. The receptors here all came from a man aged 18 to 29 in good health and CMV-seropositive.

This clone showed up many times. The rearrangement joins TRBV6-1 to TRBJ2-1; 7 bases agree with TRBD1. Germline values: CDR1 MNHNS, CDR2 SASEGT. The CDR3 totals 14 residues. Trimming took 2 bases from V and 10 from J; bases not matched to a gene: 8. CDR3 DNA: TGTGCCAGCAGTGAACAAGGACAGGTCGGGGAGCAGTTCTTC. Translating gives CASSEQGQVGEQFF.

In DNA, the CDR3 is TGTGCCAGCAGCCTAGCGCGCGAGCAGTACTTC. It is translated as CASSLAREQYF. The chain is built from TRBV14 and TRBJ2-7, with a weak D call TRBD2 (5 bases). The CDR3 extends over 11 amino acids. Germline CDR1 reads SGHDN; CDR2 reads FVKESK. Trimming removed 4 bases at V and 6 bases at J, with 7 bases between. Full variable domain (remainder filled in from reference TRBV14 and TRBJ2-7): EAGVTQFPSHSVIEKGQTVTLRCDPISGHDNLYWYRRVMGKEIKFLLHFVKESKQDESGMPNNRFLAERTGGTYSTLKVQPAELEDSGVYFCASSLAREQYFGPGTRLTVT.

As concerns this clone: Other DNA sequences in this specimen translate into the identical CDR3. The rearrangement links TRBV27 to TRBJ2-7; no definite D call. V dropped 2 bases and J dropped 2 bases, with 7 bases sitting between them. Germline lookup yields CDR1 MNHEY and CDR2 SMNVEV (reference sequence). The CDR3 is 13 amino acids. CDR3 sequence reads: CASSLTPTYEQYF. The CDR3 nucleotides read TGTGCCAGCAGTTTAACCCCTACCTACGAGCAGTACTTC.

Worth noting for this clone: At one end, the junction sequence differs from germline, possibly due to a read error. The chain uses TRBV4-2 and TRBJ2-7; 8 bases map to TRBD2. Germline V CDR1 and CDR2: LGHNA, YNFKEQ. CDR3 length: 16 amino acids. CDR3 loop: CASSQDGEAGVSIYSF. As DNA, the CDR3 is TGTGCCAGCAGCCAAGATGGTGAAGCGGGAGTTTCTATCTATAGCTTC.

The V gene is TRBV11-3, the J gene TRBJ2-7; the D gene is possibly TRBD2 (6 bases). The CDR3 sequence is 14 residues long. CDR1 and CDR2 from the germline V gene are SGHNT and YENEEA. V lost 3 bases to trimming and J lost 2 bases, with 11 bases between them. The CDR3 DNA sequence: TGTGCCAGCAGCTTGCGCGGGAACACCTACGAGCAGTACTTC. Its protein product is CASSLRGNTYEQYF. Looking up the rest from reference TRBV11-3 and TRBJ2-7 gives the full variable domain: EAGVVQSPRYKIIEKKQPVAFWCNPISGHNTLYWYLQNLGQGPELLIRYENEEAVDDSQLPKDRFSAERLKGVDSTLKIQPAELGDSAVYLCASSLRGNTYEQYFGPGTRLTVT.

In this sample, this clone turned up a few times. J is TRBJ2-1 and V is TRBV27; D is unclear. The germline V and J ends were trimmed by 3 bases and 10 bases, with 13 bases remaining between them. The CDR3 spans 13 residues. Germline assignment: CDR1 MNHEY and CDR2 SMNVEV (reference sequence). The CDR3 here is CASSFGFMEEQFF. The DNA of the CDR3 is TGTGCCAGCAGTTTTGGATTCATGGAGGAGCAGTTCTTC.

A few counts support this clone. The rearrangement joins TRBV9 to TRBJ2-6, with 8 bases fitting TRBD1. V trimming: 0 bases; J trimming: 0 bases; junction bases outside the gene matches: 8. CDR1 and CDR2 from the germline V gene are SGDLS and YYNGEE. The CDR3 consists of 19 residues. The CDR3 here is CASSVGAGGAGSGANVLTF. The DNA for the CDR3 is TGTGCCAGCAGCGTAGGGGCAGGGGGCGCGGGCTCTGGGGCCAACGTCCTGACTTTC.

The CDR3 loop is CASSTPRESLGTQYF. CDR3 DNA: TGTGCCAGCAGTACACCCAGGGAATCCCTTGGGACCCAGTACTTC. The genes are TRBV27 and TRBJ2-5, with D possibly being TRBD1 (5 bases). This CDR3 has 15 residues. Germline lookup yields CDR1 MNHEY and CDR2 SMNVEV (reference sequence). Deletions cut 5 bases from V and 7 bases from J, with 20 bases between.

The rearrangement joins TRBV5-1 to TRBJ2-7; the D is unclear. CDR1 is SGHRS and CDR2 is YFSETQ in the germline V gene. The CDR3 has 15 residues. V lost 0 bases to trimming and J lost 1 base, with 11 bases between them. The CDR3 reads CASSLAQVGSYEQYF. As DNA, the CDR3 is TGCGCCAGCAGCTTGGCTCAGGTTGGATCCTACGAGCAGTACTTC.

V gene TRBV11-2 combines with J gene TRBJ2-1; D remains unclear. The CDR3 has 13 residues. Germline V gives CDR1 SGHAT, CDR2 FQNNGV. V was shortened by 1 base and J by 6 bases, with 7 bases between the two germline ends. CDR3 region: CASSLGPSNEQFF. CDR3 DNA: TGTGCCAGCAGCTTAGGGCCTAGCAATGAGCAGTTCTTC.

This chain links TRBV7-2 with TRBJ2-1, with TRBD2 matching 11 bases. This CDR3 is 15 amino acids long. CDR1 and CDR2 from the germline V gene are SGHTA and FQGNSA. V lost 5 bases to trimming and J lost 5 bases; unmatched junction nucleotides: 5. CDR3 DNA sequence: TGTGCCAGCAGCATAATAGCGGGAGGGGACAATGAGCAGTTCTTC. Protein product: CASSIIAGGDNEQFF.

For the CDR3, the DNA is TGTGCCTGGGGCCCGGGAAAAAGCACAGATACGCAGTATTTT. Amino acids: CAWGPGKSTDTQYF. The chain is built from TRBV30 and TRBJ2-3, with D possibly being TRBD2 (5 bases). Germline loops: CDR1 GTSNPN, CDR2 SVGIG (reference sequence). V was cut by 5 bases and J by 0 bases, with 12 bases left in between. The CDR3 loop spans 14 amino acids.

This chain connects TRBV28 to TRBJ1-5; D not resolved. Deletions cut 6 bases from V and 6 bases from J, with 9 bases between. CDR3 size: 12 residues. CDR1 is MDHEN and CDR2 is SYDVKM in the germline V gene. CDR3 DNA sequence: TGTGCCAGCAGCCCCTTTAGTCAGCCCCAGCATTTT. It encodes CASSPFSQPQHF.

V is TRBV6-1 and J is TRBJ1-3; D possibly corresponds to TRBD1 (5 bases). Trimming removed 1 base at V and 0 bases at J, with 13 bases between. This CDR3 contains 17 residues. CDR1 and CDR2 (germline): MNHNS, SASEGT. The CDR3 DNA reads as TGTGCCAGCAGTGAAGTTGGTCAGGGCTCCTCTGGAAACACCATATATTTT. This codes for CASSEVGQGSSGNTIYF.